This is a list of T cell receptor beta chains from one sample in a study of T cell clones after liver transplantation. Generated by immunoSEQ multiplex PCR, the TCRdb table keeps only in-frame clones and is missing some. The repertoire includes over 90,000 clones, around 84% of them detected once, and approximately 2.8% sits in the top ten. The sample in question was CD4+ T cells from blood, obtained about 50 months after liver transplant. The receptors stem from a human patient who received a liver transplant. The graft donor may be the source of some T cells. Each CDR3 is given with its conserved first and last residue. A D gene is named only where the DNA matches it firmly.

CDR3 protein,J gene,D gene,V gene
CASSLYAATVNTEAFF,TRBJ1-1,NA,TRBV5-4
CASSSDSYGYTF,TRBJ1-2,NA,TRBV28
CASRGTGPSEQYF,TRBJ2-7,TRBD1,TRBV2
CASSPLRLAGPLSYEQYF,TRBJ2-7,TRBD2,TRBV18
CASSLAGSSTDTQYF,TRBJ2-3,NA,TRBV5-1
CSVGAAANSPLHF,TRBJ1-6,NA,TRBV29-1
CASSPGEGHRYNTEAFF,TRBJ1-1,NA,TRBV11-2
CASSLGLAGYNEQFF,TRBJ2-1,TRBD2,TRBV5-1
CASSLNRGDNEQFF,TRBJ2-1,TRBD1,TRBV2
CASRQQGAVVSEAFF,TRBJ1-1,TRBD1,TRBV11-2
CASSQDARNTDTQYF,TRBJ2-3,NA,TRBV4-3
CASRPGTGKLIEAFF,TRBJ1-1,TRBD1,TRBV11-1
CASSLLPGVVKFF,TRBJ2-1,NA,TRBV27
CASSLAASSTGELFF,TRBJ2-2,NA,TRBV7-6
CASTKDRGYGYTF,TRBJ1-2,TRBD1,TRBV6-1
CASSTRDISTLF,TRBJ2-7,NA,TRBV6-4
CASSWQPNTEAFF,TRBJ1-1,NA,TRBV4-1
CASSSGGGARNIQYF,TRBJ2-4,TRBD2,TRBV7-8
CASSLVAERTQYF,TRBJ2-3,NA,TRBV7-2
CAWSMTSGKFDEQFF,TRBJ2-1,TRBD2,TRBV30
CATRTGGNEKLFF,TRBJ1-4,TRBD1,TRBV27
CAIREIGEAFF,TRBJ1-1,NA,TRBV10-3
CASSEYRGAPSNSPLHF,TRBJ1-6,NA,TRBV25-1
CASSPRQGRETQYF,TRBJ2-5,TRBD1,TRBV5-1
CASSYGQDWNEQFF,TRBJ2-1,NA,TRBV6-5
CASSLAGSSYEQYF,TRBJ2-7,NA,TRBV5-1
CTSSQDTYKIRDRGLDGYTF,TRBJ1-2,NA,TRBV1
CASSLFNSAPKNIQYF,TRBJ2-4,NA,TRBV11-2
CASSVDDSYNEQFF,TRBJ2-1,NA,TRBV9
CASGKDSSTYEQYF,TRBJ2-7,NA,TRBV5-1
CASSLARLNTEAFF,TRBJ1-1,NA,TRBV7-2
CASSTLTWGQASYEQYF,TRBJ2-7,TRBD1,TRBV27
CARQPTNQGSRNYEQYF,TRBJ2-7,NA,TRBV5-4
CASSQVAGQVGGELFF,TRBJ2-2,TRBD1,TRBV4-1
CASSDLGQGAAEAFF,TRBJ1-1,TRBD1,TRBV6-1
CASRGTVAAGELFF,TRBJ2-2,TRBD1,TRBV2
CASSEGVNSPLHF,TRBJ1-6,NA,TRBV10-2
CASSIVQGLNYGYTF,TRBJ1-2,TRBD1,TRBV19
CSVGGGGGYTF,TRBJ1-2,NA,TRBV29-1
CASSNLGIGNTIYF,TRBJ1-3,NA,TRBV28
CASSSMDGSYEQYF,TRBJ2-7,NA,TRBV5-1
CASWGGGERVGRFF,TRBJ2-1,NA,TRBV28
CASSKTGAGNTIYF,TRBJ1-3,TRBD1,TRBV25-1
CASSLGHSMNTEAFF,TRBJ1-1,NA,TRBV5-1
CASSRVAVGPYNEQFF,TRBJ2-1,NA,TRBV18
CASIKGRGPLTDTQYF,TRBJ2-3,NA,TRBV5-8
CASSQGASGWETQYF,TRBJ2-5,TRBD2,TRBV4-2
CASSYQGGYSNIQYF,TRBJ2-4,NA,TRBV19
CASSLGQYEQYF,TRBJ2-7,NA,TRBV5-1
CASSPPGTSGGDAEQFF,TRBJ2-1,TRBD2,TRBV18
CATSRDPRIDRFF,TRBJ2-1,NA,TRBV15
CASSPLMSVDNVLTF,TRBJ2-6,NA,TRBV7-7
CASARDRDGEQYF,TRBJ2-7,TRBD1,TRBV13
CASSRGAQETQYF,TRBJ2-5,NA,TRBV7-3
CASRRQGNEKLFF,TRBJ1-4,TRBD1,TRBV6-1